This T cell receptor beta chain originates from a study of blood T cell repertoires in COVID-19. The wider study: Some COVID-19 samples were acute and others convalescent; all came from the United States, Italy and Spain. PBMCs, B-cell-depleted T cells, or T cells provided the cDNA or gDNA that made up the material.

The germline CDR1 and CDR2 sequences are KGHSH and LQKENI. The CDR3 has 15 residues. The trim removed 2 bases at V and 14 bases at J, leaving 10 bases unmatched. In the authors' methods: Amplification of reference gene primers provided the estimated nucleated cell counts. The repertoire was sequenced with immunoSEQ multiplex PCR; TCRdb's copy has only in-frame clones and lacks some. The V and J calls and clone size come from that table; D and trimming were worked out from the DNA. The sample carries roughly 140,000 clones, around 80% recorded once. This receptor was obtained from a woman aged 50 to 60 with acute or convalescent COVID-19. The source material was peripheral blood. The chain couples TRBV18 to TRBJ1-6; 9 bases are shared with TRBD1. CDR3 sequence: CASSPSAQGAFSLHF. The CDR3 bases are TGTGCCAGCTCACCATCAGCACAGGGGGCGTTTTCCCTCCACTTT. Based on the CDR3 plus reference TRBV18 and TRBJ1-6, the full variable domain is NAGVMQNPRHLVRRRGQEARLRCSPMKGHSHVYWYRQLPEEGLKFMVYLQKENIIDESGMPKERFSAEFPKEGPSILRIQQVVRGDSAAYFCASSPSAQGAFSLHFGNGTRLTVT.